This T cell receptor (beta chain) was captured by sequencing in a study of T cells in Graves' hyperthyroidism and ophthalmopathy. Study conclusions and caveats: The model foresaw ophthalmopathy a median around 6.8 months prior to onset. Most thyroid-expanded clonotypes above 0.001 were also found in blood.

Newly diagnosed patients aged 18 to 65 had hyperthyroidism of under 2 months' duration. From approximately 9.1 ml of fresh peripheral blood, PBMCs were isolated. Points on this clonotype: Its antigen is not identified.

TCR beta CDR3 regions were amplified from RNA. The HTBI primer set drove a first-round RT-PCR of the TCR CDR3. One entry per CDR3 protein, called by TCRdb with MiXCR from the multiplex PCR reads. The table lists a few hundred thousand distinct CDR3 sequences, around a quarter of them singletons. This clonotype originated in a man aged 50-59 years with Graves' hyperthyroidism. Material: blood.

The CDR3 sequence is CASSSDRGGELFF. The CDR3 DNA sequence: TGTGCCAGCAGTTCCGACAGGGGAGGGGAGCTGTTTTTT. V is TRBV27 and J is TRBJ2-2, with 8 bases lining up with TRBD1. Losses at the gene ends were 4 bases for V and 8 bases for J; bases not matched to a gene: 3. The CDR3 covers 13 residues. From germline, CDR1 is MNHEY and CDR2 SMNVEV (reference sequence).